Listed below are T cell receptor beta chains from one sample, sequenced in a study of CD8 T cells in ankylosing spondylitis. TCRdb used MiXCR to reprocess the 5' RACE reads, holding one entry per CDR3 protein. There are a few hundred thousand distinct CDR3 sequences in the sample; about 18% occur only once, and around 33% lies in the top ten. Sample: blood, either unsorted or a sorted T cell fraction (not recorded which). All receptors derive from a male donor with ankylosing spondylitis or in good health (not recorded which). CDR3s include the opening cysteine and the closing phenylalanine or tryptophan. The order of the fields is D gene, clone size, J gene, V gene, CDR3 protein, CDR3 DNA. D genes are given only for firm matches. Rows may omit the clone size; those that give it use once, few, many or a size class.

>NA|NA|TRBJ2-1|TRBV27
CASSLGAGPRGNEQFF
TGTGCCAGCAGTCTAGGGGCAGGGCCTAGAGGGAATGAGCAGTTCTTC
>TRBD1|few|TRBJ1-2|TRBV20-1
CSAFGTAELYGYTF
TGCAGTGCTTTCGGGACAGCCGAGCTCTATGGCTACACCTTC
>TRBD1|few|TRBJ2-2|TRBV6-1
CASSAGGQGFFAGELFF
TGTGCCAGCAGTGCAGGGGGACAGGGGTTTTTTGCCGGGGAGCTGTTTTTT
>NA|few|TRBJ2-3|TRBV3-1
CASSQEVASSTDTQYF
TGTGCCAGCAGCCAAGAAGTAGCGAGCAGCACAGATACGCAGTATTTT
>NA|few|TRBJ1-2|TRBV29-1
CSVEDRWGNGYTF
TGCAGCGTTGAAGATCGTTGGGGGAATGGCTACACCTTC
>NA|NA|TRBJ2-5|TRBV28
CASSQTSWGQETQYF
TGTGCCAGCAGCCAGACATCTTGGGGACAAGAGACCCAGTACTTC
>NA|few|TRBJ1-1|TRBV12-3/TRBV12-4
CASSALSEAFF
TGTGCCAGCAGTGCTCTTTCTGAAGCTTTCTTT
>TRBD1|NA|TRBJ2-3|TRBV4-3
CASSQDRARGFRTDTQYF
TGCGCCAGCAGCCAAGATCGTGCCAGGGGGTTCCGCACAGATACGCAGTATTTT
>NA|many|TRBJ2-7|TRBV20-1
CSATNLQEPALYYEQYF
TGCAGTGCTACAAACCTACAGGAGCCCGCCTTGTACTACGAGCAGTACTTC
>NA|NA|TRBJ2-3|TRBV24-1
CATSDSASRVGAEDTQYF
TGTGCCACCAGTGACTCGGCTTCCCGGGTGGGGGCAGAAGATACGCAGTATTTT
>NA|many|TRBJ1-1|TRBV6-2/TRBV6-3
CASSLTRLPTEAFF
TGTGCCAGCAGTCTAACCAGGCTCCCGACTGAAGCTTTCTTT
>NA|NA|TRBJ2-3|TRBV11-2
CASSWVRTGQTDTQYF
TGTGCCAGCAGCTGGGTTAGGACGGGGCAGACAGATACGCAGTATTTT
>NA|few|TRBJ2-1|TRBV6-2/TRBV6-3
CASGHSGATYNEQFF
TGTGCCAGCGGACATAGCGGAGCCACCTACAATGAGCAGTTCTTC
>NA|NA|TRBJ2-4|TRBV27
CASSSQNIQYF
TGTGCCAGCAGTTCTCAAAACATTCAGTACTTC
>TRBD1|few|TRBJ2-7|TRBV27
CASSFYGTASYEQYF
TGTGCCAGCAGTTTCTACGGGACAGCCTCCTACGAGCAGTACTTC
>TRBD1|few|TRBJ1-4|TRBV7-2
CASTIRTGGSNEKLFF
TGTGCCAGCACCATTCGGACAGGGGGCTCTAATGAAAAACTGTTTTTT
>TRBD2|NA|TRBJ2-1|TRBV7-3
CASSLSLAGGEVGYNEQFF
TGTGCCAGCAGCTTAAGTCTAGCGGGAGGTGAGGTAGGGTACAATGAGCAGTTCTTC
>NA|NA|TRBJ1-1|TRBV5-5
CASSLTQQGSEAFF
TGTGCCAGCAGCTTAACACAACAGGGCTCCGAAGCTTTCTTT
>TRBD2|NA|TRBJ2-1|TRBV11-2
CASSQETSSDEQFF
TGTGCCAGCAGCCAGGAGACTAGCTCGGATGAGCAGTTCTTC
>NA|few|TRBJ1-2|TRBV4-3
CASSQEVDPNYGYTF
TGCGCCAGCAGCCAAGAAGTGGATCCCAACTATGGCTACACCTTC
>TRBD1|NA|TRBJ2-5|TRBV20-1
CSADRVPPQETQYF
TGCAGTGCAGACAGGGTGCCCCCCCAAGAGACCCAGTACTTC
>NA|few|TRBJ2-5|TRBV27
CASSFLWQETQYF
TGTGCCAGCAGTTTCCTGTGGCAAGAGACCCAGTACTTC
>NA|NA|TRBJ2-1|TRBV20-1
CSAPGADPYNEQFF
TGCAGTGCCCCTGGAGCGGATCCCTACAATGAGCAGTTCTTC
>NA|few|TRBJ2-1|TRBV14
CASSQDAGNEQFF
TGTGCCAGCAGCCAAGATGCAGGTAATGAGCAGTTCTTC
>NA|many|TRBJ1-1|TRBV27
CASSLQGNTEAFF
TGTGCCAGCAGTTTACAGGGAAACACTGAAGCTTTCTTT